The 14 T cell receptor beta chains below come from one sample, sequenced in a study of vaccination and CD4 T cells after COVID-19. Described treatment: roughly ten-day PBMC culture with coronavirus spike peptide pools or control peptides (ViraFEST assay). Scientists ran DNA taken from cultured CD4+ T cells through the Oncomine TCR Beta short-read assay for sequencing. TCRdb used MiXCR to reprocess the PCR reads, holding one entry per CDR3 protein. The data hold about 9,700 distinct CDR3 sequences, with around 49% observed a single time. For these TCRs, the target antigens are not known. The sample was CD4+ T cells from blood, cultured in vitro. The source of these receptors is a human donor who had recovered from COVID-19.

The V gene is TRBV18, the J gene TRBJ2-3; 12 positions agree with TRBD2. The CDR3 sequence is 16 residues long. Per germline, CDR1 KGHSH and CDR2 LQKENI. Trimming cost V 3 bases and J 1 base; bases outside gene matches: 2. The CDR3 region has the DNA TGTGCCAGCTCACCGTGGACTAGCGGGGGCACAGATACGCAGTATTTT. It specifies CASSPWTSGGTDTQYF.

The table lists this clonotype with a few counts. This chain uses TRBV27 with TRBJ1-1; 10 bases line up with TRBD1. The CDR3 is 15 residues long. The germline gives CDR1 MNHEY, CDR2 SMNVEV (reference sequence). V shed 5 bases and J 3 bases; nucleotides not matched to a gene: 6. This CDR3 is CASSLTDRGDTEAFF. CDR3 bases: TGTGCCAGCAGTCTAACGGACAGGGGGGACACTGAAGCTTTCTTT.

In its sample, this clonotype is large (0.1 to 1%). The chain joins TRBV12-3 or TRBV12-4 to TRBJ2-7; possible D gene TRBD1, 6 bases. With 6 bases removed from V and 7 bases from J, the gap between germline ends came to 19 bases. The CDR3 extends over 14 amino acids. This CDR3 reads CASRVTGIAREQYF. In DNA form, the CDR3 reads TGTGCCAGCAGGGTAACAGGGATTGCTCGGGAGCAGTACTTC.

V gene TRBV30 combines with J gene TRBJ1-1; TRBD1 aligns across 7 bases. Trimming cost V 3 bases and J 8 bases; bases outside gene matches: 9. The CDR3 extends over 13 amino acids. Germline V gene sequence: CDR1 GTSNPN, CDR2 SVGIG (reference sequence). The DNA of the CDR3 is TGTGCCTGGAGACCCCGGGGCAGGGGGGAAGCTTTCTTT. This sequence encodes CAWRPRGRGEAFF. Together with reference TRBV30 and TRBJ1-1, the CDR3 gives the full variable domain: SQTIHQWPATLVQPVGSPLSLECTVEGTSNPNLYWYRQAAGRGLQLLFYSVGIGQISSEVPQNLSASRPQDRQFILSSKKLLLSDSGFYLCAWRPRGRGEAFFGQGTRLTVV.

A few counts support this clonotype. The chain carries TRBV5-1 and TRBJ2-5, with D unresolved. CDR3 length equals 12 residues. Germline V gives CDR1 SGHRS, CDR2 YFSETQ. V was cut by 0 bases and J by 5 bases, with 5 bases left in between. CDR3 loop: CASSLARETQYF. CDR3 in DNA: TGCGCCAGCAGCTTGGCCAGGGAGACCCAGTACTTC.

The rearrangement joins TRBV7-2 to TRBJ1-6, with 9 bases matching TRBD1. The CDR3 has 15 amino acids. The junction had 3 bases not matched to a gene; V was cut back by 5 bases and J by 4 bases. Germline V CDR1 and CDR2: SGHTA, FQGNSA. This CDR3 is CASSQDRGYNSPLHF. The CDR3 nucleotides read TGTGCCAGCAGCCAGGACAGGGGTTATAATTCACCCCTCCACTTT.

V and J are TRBV20-1 and TRBJ1-5; possible D gene TRBD1, 6 bases. Per germline, CDR1 DFQATT and CDR2 SNEGSKA (reference sequence). This CDR3 contains 14 residues. Trimming cost V 3 bases and J 1 base, with 10 bases left between them. CDR3 nucleotides: TGCAGTGCTAGGGGGCAGGGGAGCAATCAGCCCCAGCATTTT. Protein product: CSARGQGSNQPQHF.

This clonotype was found a few times. The rearrangement joins TRBV7-8 to TRBJ2-2; possibly TRBD2 for D (5 bases). Germline CDR1 reads SGHVS; CDR2 reads FQNEAQ. V lost 5 bases to trimming and J lost 0 bases, with 13 bases between them. CDR3 length equals 16 residues. Here the CDR3 reads CASSMRTRANTGELFF. The CDR3 DNA is TGTGCCAGCAGCATGAGGACTCGGGCGAACACCGGGGAGCTGTTTTTT.

This clonotype has only a few counts. The chain recombines TRBV6-2 or TRBV6-3 with TRBJ2-1, with TRBD1 matching 8 bases. Germline V gene sequence: CDR1 MNHEY, CDR2 SVGEGT. CDR3 size: 15 residues. With 5 bases clipped from V and 7 bases from J, the junction kept 10 bases outside the gene matches. The CDR3 spells CASSDTGGRTNEQFF. The CDR3 DNA reads TGTGCCAGCAGTGATACAGGGGGGCGAACGAATGAGCAGTTCTTC.

This clonotype came up a few times. The CDR3 sequence is CATSDPSVVGQETQYF. The CDR3 DNA is TGTGCCACCAGTGACCCCAGCGTTGTGGGACAAGAGACCCAGTACTTC. The chain has TRBV24-1 and TRBJ2-5; no clear D. This CDR3 comprises 16 residues. CDR1 KGHDR and CDR2 SFDVKD come from the germline V gene. Trimming shortened V by 4 bases and J by 2 bases, and 16 bases separated the two germline ends.

The rearrangement uses TRBV7-3 and TRBJ2-3, with 9 nucleotides matching TRBD1. This CDR3 is built from 16 residues. The V gene end was trimmed by 5 bases and the J gene end by 6 bases; junction bases not matched to a gene: 12. Germline-derived CDR1 and CDR2 are SGHTA and FQGTGA. The CDR3 DNA reads TGTGCCAGCAGCCCACAACCAGCCGGGACAGGGGATACGCAGTATTTT. Protein: CASSPQPAGTGDTQYF.

This clonotype was observed a handful of times. The CDR3 loop is CATSHLAGDYNEQFF. The CDR3, as DNA: TGTGCCACCAGCCACCTAGCGGGAGACTACAATGAGCAGTTCTTC. The V call is TRBV24-1, the J call TRBJ2-1, with 10 positions matching TRBD2. CDR3 size: 15 residues. V lost 7 bases and J lost 3; bases outside the gene matches: 5. Germline CDR1 is KGHDR and CDR2 is SFDVKD.

This clonotype showed up just once. J is TRBJ2-3 and V is TRBV28, with 8 bases aligning to TRBD1. Germline CDR1 reads MDHEN; CDR2 reads SYDVKM. The CDR3 length is 16 residues. The V and J ends lost 3 bases and 8 bases, in that order; junction bases with no gene match: 13. CDR3 loop: CASSFIGQGKYSTQYF. CDR3 DNA sequence: TGTGCCAGCAGTTTTATTGGACAGGGTAAATACAGTACGCAGTATTTT.

This rearrangement joins TRBV19 to TRBJ2-3; TRBD2 matches at 10 bases. Unmatched junction bases numbered 4, after V lost 2 bases and J lost 2 bases. CDR3 size: 16 residues. Germline-derived CDR1 and CDR2 are LNHDA and SQIVND (reference sequence). This chain's CDR3 is CASSIRLAGVTDTQYF. The CDR3 DNA is TGTGCCAGTAGTATACGCCTAGCGGGAGTCACAGATACGCAGTATTTT.